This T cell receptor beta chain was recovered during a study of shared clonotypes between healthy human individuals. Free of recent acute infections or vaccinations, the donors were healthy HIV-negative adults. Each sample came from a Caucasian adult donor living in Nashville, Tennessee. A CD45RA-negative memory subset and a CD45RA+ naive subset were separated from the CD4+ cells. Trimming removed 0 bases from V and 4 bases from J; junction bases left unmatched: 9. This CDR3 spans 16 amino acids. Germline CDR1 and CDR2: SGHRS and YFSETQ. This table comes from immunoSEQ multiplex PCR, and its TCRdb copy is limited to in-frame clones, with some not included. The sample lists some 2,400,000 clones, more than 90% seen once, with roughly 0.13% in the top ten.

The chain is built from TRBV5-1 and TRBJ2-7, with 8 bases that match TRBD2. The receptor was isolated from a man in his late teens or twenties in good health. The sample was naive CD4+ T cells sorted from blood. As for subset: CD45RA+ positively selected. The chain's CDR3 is CASSLAGTSGVYEQYF. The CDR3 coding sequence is TGCGCCAGCAGCTTGGCCGGGACTAGTGGAGTTTACGAGCAGTACTTC.